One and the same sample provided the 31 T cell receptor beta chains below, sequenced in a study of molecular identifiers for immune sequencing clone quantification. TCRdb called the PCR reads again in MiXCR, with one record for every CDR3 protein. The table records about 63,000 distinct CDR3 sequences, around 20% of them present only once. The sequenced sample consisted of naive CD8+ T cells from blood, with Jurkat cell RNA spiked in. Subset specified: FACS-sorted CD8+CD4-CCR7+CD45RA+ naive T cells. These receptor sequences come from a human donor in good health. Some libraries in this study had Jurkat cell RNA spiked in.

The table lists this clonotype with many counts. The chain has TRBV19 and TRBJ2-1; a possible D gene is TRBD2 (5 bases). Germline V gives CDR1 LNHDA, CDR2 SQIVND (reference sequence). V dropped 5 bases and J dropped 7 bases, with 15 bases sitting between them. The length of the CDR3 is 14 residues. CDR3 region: CASSLGVLGNEQFF. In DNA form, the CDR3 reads TGTGCCAGTAGTCTCGGGGTCCTAGGGAATGAGCAGTTCTTC.

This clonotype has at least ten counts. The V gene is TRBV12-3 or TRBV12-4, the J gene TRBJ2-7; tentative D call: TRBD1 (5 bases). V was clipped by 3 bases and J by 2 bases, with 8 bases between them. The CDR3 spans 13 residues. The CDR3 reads CASSLTEAYEQYF. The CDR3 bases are TGTGCCAGCAGTTTGACAGAAGCCTACGAGCAGTACTTC.

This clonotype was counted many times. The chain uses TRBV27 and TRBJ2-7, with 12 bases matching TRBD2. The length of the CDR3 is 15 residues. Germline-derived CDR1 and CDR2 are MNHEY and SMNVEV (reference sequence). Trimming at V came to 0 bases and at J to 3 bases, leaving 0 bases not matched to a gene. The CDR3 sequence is CASSLSGLAGYEQYF. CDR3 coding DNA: TGTGCCAGCAGTTTATCGGGACTAGCGGGCTACGAGCAGTACTTC.

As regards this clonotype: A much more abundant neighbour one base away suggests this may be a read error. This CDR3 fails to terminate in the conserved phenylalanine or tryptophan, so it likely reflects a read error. The CDR3 reads CAISDRGGNQPQHS. CDR3 in DNA: TGTGCCATCAGTGACCGAGGGGGTAATCAGCCCCAGCATTCT. The chain employs TRBV10-3 and TRBJ1-5, with D maybe TRBD1 (6 bases). The V gene lost 3 bases and the J gene lost 4 bases, with 10 bases spanning the gap. CDR1 ENHRY and CDR2 SYGVKD come from the germline V gene. This CDR3 is 14 amino acids long.

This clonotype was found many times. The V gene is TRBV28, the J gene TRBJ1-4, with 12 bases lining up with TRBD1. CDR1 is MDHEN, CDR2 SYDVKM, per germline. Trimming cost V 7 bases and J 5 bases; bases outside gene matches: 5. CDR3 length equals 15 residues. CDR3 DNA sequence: TGTGCCAGCATGGGACAGGGGGCATCGAATGAAAAACTGTTTTTT. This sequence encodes CASMGQGASNEKLFF.

CDR3 nucleotides: TGCGCCAGCAGTCGGGGGGGGGGGTTCCAGGCCAAAAACATTCAGTACTTC. It yields the protein CASSRGGGFQAKNIQYF. The chain couples TRBV23-1 to TRBJ2-4, with TRBD2 matching over 7 bases. TRBV23-1 is placed among ORFs of uncertain function. This CDR3 comprises 17 residues. The V segment lost 4 bases and the J segment 1 base; nucleotides outside the gene matches: 10.

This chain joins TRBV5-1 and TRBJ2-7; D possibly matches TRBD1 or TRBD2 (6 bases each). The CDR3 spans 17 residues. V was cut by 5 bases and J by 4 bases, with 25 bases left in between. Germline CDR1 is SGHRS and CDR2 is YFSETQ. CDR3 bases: TGCGCCAGCAGGCCCGCTCAACGGGGGCGAATTATTTACGAGCAGTACTTC. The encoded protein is CASRPAQRGRIIYEQYF. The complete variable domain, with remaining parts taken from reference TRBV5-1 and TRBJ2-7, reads KAGVTQTPRYLIKTRGQQVTLSCSPISGHRSVSWYQQTPGQGLQFLFEYFSETQRNKGNFPGRFSGRQFSNSRSEMNVSTLELGDSALYLCASRPAQRGRIIYEQYFGPGTRLTVT.

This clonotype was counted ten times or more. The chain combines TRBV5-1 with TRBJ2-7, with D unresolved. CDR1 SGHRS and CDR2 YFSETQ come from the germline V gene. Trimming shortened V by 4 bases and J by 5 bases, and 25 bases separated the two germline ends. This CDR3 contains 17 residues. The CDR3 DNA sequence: TGCGCCAGCAGCCCCATTTTTCAGATCGCTCGGGTCGACGAGCAGTACTTC. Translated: CASSPIFQIARVDEQYF.

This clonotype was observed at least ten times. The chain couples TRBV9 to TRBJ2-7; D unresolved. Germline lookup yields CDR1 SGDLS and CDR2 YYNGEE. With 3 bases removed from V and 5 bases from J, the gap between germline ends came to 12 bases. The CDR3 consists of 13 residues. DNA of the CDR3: TGTGCCAGCAGCGCTGGGCCGGGCGACGAGCAGTACTTC. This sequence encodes CASSAGPGDEQYF. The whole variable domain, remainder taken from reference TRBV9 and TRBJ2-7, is DSGVTQTPKHLITATGQRVTLRCSPRSGDLSVYWYQQSLDQGLQFLIQYYNGEERAKGNILERFSAQQFPDLHSELNLSSLELGDSALYFCASSAGPGDEQYFGPGTRLTVT.

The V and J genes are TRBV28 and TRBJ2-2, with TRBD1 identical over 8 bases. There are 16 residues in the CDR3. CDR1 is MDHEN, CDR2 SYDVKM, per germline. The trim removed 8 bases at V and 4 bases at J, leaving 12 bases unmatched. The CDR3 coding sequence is TGTGCCAGCGAGAGCGGACAGGGCGTGGGCACCGGGGAGCTGTTTTTT. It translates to CASESGQGVGTGELFF.

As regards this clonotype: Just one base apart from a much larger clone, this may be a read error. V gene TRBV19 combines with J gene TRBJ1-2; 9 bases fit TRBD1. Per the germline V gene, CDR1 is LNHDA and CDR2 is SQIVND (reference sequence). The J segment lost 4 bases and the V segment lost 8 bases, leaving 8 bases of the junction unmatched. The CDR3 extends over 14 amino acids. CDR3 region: CASGPGTGTYGYTF. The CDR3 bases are TGTGCCAGTGGTCCCGGGACAGGGACCTATGGCTACACCTTC.

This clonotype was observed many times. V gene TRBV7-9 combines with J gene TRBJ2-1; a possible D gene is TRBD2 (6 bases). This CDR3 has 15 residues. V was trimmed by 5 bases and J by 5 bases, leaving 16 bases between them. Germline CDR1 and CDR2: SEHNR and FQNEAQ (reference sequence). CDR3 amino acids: CASSQEVAENNEQFF. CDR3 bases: TGTGCCAGCAGCCAAGAAGTAGCGGAGAACAATGAGCAGTTCTTC.

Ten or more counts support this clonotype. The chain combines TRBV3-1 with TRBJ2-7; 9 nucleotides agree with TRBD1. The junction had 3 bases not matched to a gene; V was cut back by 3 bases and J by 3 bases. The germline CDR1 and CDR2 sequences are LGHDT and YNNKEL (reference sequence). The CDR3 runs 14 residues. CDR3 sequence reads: CASSQDRGHYEQYF. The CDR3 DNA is TGTGCCAGCAGCCAGGACAGGGGACACTACGAGCAGTACTTC.

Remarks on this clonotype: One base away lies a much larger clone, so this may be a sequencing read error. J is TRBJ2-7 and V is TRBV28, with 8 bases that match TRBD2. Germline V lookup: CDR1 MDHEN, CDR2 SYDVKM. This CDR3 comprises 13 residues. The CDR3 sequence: CTSSFRLAGPQYF. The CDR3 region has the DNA TGTACCAGCAGTTTTCGGCTAGCGGGCCCGCAGTACTTC.

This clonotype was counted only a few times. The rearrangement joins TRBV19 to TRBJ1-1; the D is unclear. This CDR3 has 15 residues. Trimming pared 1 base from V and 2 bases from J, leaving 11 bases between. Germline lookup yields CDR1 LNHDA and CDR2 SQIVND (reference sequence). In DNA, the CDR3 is TGTGCCAGTAGTATAGTTCCCTTACCAAACACTGAAGCTTTCTTT. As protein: CASSIVPLPNTEAFF.

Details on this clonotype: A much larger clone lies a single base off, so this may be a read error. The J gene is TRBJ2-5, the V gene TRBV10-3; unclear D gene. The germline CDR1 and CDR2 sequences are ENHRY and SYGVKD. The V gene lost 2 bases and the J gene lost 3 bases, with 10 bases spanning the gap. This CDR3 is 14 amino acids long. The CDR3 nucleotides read TGTGCCATCAGTGAGAGTGTAGGCGAAGAGACCCAGTACTTC. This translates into CAISESVGEETQYF.

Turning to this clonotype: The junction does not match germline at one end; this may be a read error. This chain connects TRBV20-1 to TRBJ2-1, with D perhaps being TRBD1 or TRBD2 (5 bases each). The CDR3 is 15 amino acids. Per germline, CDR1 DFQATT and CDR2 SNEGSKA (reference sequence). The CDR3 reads CSAPLLGDRYNEQSF. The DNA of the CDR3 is TGCAGTGCTCCACTACTAGGGGATCGGTACAATGAGCAGTCCTTC.

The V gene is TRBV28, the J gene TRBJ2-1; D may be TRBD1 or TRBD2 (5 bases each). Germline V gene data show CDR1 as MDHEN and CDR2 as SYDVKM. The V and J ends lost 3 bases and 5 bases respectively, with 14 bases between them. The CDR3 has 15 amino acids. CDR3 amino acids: CASSFLGDLNNEQFF. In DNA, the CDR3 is TGTGCCAGCAGTTTCTTGGGGGACCTAAACAATGAGCAGTTCTTC.

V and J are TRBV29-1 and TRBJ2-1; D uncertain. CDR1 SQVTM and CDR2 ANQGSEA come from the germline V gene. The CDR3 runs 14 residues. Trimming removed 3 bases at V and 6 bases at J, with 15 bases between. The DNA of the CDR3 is TGCAGCGTTGATGAATGGGTGCCGCTCAATGAGCAGTTCTTC. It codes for CSVDEWVPLNEQFF.

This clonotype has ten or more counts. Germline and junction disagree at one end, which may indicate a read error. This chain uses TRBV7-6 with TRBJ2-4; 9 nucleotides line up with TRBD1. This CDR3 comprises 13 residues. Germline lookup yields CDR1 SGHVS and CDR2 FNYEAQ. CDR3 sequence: CASSLVPQGAKDF. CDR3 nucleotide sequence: TGTGCCAGCAGCTTAGTTCCACAGGGGGCGAAGGACTTC. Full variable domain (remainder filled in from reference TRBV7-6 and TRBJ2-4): GAGVSQSPRYKVTKRGQDVALRCDPISGHVSLYWYRQALGQGPEFLTYFNYEAQQDKSGLPNDRFSAERPEGSISTLTIQRTEQRDSAMYRCASSLVPQGAKDFGAGTRLSVL.

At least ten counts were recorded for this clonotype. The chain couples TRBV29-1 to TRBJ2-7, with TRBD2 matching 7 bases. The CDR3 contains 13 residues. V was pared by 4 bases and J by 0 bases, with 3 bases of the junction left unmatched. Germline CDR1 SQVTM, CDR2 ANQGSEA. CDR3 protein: CSVGGGSSYEQYF. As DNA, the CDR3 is TGCAGCGTTGGCGGGGGAAGCTCCTACGAGCAGTACTTC.

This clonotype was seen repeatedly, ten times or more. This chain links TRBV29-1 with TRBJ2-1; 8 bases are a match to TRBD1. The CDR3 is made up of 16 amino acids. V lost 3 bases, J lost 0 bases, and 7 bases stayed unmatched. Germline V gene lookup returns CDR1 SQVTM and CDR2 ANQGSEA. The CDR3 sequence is CSVESGQGSSYNEQFF. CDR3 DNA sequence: TGCAGCGTTGAGAGTGGACAGGGAAGCTCCTACAATGAGCAGTTCTTC.

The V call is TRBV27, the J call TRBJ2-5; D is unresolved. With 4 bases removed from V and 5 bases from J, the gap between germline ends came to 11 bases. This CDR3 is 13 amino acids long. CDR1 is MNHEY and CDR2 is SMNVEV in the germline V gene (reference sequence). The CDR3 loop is CASSYSARETQYF. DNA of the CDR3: TGTGCCAGCAGTTATTCCGCGCGGGAGACCCAGTACTTC.

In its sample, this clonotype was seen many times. CDR3 region: CASSWSGGGFYEQYF. The CDR3 nucleotides read TGTGCCAGTAGTTGGTCCGGTGGAGGGTTCTACGAGCAGTACTTC. The chain combines TRBV19 with TRBJ2-7, with a possible D match to TRBD2 (6 bases). Germline lookup yields CDR1 LNHDA and CDR2 SQIVND (reference sequence). This CDR3 is 15 amino acids long. Trimming shortened V by 5 bases and J by 3 bases, and 17 bases separated the two germline ends.

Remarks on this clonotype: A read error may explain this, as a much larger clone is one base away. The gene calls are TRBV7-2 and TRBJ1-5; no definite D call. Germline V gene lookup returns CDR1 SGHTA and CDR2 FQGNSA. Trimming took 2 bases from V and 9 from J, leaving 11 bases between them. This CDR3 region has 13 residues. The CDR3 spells CASSLLELRPQHF. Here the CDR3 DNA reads TGTGCCAGCAGCTTATTAGAATTACGGCCCCAGCATTTT.

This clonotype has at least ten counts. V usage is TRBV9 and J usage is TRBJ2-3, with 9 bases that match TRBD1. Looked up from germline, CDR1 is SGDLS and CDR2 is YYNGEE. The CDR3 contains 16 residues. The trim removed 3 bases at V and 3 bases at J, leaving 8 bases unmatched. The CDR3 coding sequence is TGTGCCAGCAGCGAAAGCACAGGGGGCGAGACAGATACGCAGTATTTT. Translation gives CASSESTGGETDTQYF.

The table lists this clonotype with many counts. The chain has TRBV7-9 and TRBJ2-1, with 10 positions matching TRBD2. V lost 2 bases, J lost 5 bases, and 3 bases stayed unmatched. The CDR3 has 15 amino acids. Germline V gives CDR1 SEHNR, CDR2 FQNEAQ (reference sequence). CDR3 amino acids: CASSLRLAGNNEQFF. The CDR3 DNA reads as TGTGCCAGCAGCTTACGACTAGCGGGTAACAATGAGCAGTTCTTC. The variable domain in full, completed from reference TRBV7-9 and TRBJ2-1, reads DTGVSQNPRHKITKRGQNVTFRCDPISEHNRLYWYRQTLGQGPEFLTYFQNEAQLEKSRLLSDRFSAERPKGSFSTLEIQRTEQGDSAMYLCASSLRLAGNNEQFFGPGTRLTVL.

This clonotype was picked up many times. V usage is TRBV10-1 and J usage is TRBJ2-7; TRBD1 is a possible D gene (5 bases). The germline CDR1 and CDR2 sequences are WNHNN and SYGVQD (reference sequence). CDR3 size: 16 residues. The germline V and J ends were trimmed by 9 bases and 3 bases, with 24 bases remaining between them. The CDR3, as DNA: TGCGCCAGTCAAGACCCGACCTTGGACACACGCTACGAGCAGTACTTC. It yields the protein CASQDPTLDTRYEQYF.

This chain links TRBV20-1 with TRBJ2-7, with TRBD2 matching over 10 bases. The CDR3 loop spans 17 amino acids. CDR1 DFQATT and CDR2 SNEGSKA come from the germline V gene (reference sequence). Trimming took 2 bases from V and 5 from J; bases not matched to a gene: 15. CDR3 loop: CSARWTGLAGVADEQYF. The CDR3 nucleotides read TGCAGTGCTAGATGGACGGGCCTAGCGGGAGTGGCCGACGAGCAGTACTTC.

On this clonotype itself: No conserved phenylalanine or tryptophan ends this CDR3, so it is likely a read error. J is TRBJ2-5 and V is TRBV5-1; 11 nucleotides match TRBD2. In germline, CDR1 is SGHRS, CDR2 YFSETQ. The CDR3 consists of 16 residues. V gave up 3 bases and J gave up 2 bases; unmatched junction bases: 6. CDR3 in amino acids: CASSSGLAGLQETQYL. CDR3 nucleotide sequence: TGCGCCAGCAGCTCAGGACTAGCGGGCCTTCAAGAGACCCAGTACCTC.

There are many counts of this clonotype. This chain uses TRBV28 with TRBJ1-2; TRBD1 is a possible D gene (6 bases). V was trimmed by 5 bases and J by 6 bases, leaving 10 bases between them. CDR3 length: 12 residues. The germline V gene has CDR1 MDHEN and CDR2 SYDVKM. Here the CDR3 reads CASSGGGNGYTF. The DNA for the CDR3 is TGTGCCAGCAGTGGGGGGGGCAATGGCTACACCTTC.